This T cell receptor (beta chain) came from a study of CD8 T cells in Susac syndrome. With random hexamers, roughly 0.45 to 1 ug RNA was reverse transcribed. Each CDR3 protein is one row after TCRdb ran MiXCR on the immunoSEQ multiplex PCR reads. The sample has under 200,000 distinct CDR3 sequences; approximately 95% are singletons. This clonotype was detected once. The sample comprised CD4+ T cells from PBMCs. The TCR was taken from a human donor in good health.

The CDR3 bases are TGCGCCAGCAGCCCCCAGAGGTCCTATAATTCACCCCTCCACTTT. Protein: CASSPQRSYNSPLHF. This chain joins TRBV4-3 and TRBJ1-6; D uncertain. Germline values: CDR1 LGHNA, CDR2 YSLEER. Trimming cost V 4 bases and J 1 base, with 8 bases left between them. CDR3 length: 15 amino acids.